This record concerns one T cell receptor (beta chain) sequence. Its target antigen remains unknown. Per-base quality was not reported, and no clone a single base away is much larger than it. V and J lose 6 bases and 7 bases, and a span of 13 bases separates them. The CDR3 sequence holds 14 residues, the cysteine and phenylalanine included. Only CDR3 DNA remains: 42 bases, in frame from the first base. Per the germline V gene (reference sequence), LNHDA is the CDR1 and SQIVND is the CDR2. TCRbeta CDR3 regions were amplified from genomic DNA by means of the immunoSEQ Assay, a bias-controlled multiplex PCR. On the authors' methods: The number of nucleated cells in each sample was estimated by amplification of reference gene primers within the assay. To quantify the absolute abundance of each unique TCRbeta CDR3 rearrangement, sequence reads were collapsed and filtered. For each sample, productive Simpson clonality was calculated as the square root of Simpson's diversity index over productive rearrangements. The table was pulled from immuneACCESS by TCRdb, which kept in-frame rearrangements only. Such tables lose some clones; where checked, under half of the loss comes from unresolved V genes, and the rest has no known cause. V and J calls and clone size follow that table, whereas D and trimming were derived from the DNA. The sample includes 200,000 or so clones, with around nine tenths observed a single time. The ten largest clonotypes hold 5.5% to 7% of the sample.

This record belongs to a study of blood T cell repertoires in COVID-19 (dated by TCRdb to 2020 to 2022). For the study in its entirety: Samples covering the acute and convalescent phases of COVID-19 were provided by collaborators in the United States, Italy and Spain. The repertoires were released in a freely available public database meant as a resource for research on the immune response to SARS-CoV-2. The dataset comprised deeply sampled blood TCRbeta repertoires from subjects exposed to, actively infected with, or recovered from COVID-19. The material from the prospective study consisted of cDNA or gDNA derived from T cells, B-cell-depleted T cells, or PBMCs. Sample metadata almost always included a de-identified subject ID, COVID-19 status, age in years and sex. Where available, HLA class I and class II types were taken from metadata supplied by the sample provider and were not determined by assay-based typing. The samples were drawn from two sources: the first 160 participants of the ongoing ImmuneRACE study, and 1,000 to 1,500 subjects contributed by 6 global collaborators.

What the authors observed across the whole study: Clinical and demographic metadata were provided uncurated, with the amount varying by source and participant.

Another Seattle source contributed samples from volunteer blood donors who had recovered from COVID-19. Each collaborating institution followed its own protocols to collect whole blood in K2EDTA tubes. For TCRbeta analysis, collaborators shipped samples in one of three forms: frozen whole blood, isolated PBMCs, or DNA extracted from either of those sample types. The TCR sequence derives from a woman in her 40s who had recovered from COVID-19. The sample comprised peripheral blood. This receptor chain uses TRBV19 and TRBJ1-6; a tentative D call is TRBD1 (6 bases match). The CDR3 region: CASRVGQLNSPLHF. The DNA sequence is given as TGTGCCAGTAGAGTTGGACAGCTCAATTCACCCCTCCACTTT.